This TCR beta chain was identified during a study of CD4 T cells in relation to SARS-CoV-2 and coronaviruses. Findings of the study overall: Compared with monoreactive clones, crossreactive clones showed significantly weaker SARS-CoV-2 expansion. Memory recall responses, not primary responses primed in culture, are what the assay detects.

Repertoires were generated with immunoSEQ multiplex PCR, while TCRdb's copy carries only in-frame clones and drops some. The data show some 70,000 clones, with approximately 93% seen just once and roughly 0.21% held by the top ten. Germline V gene sequence: CDR1 SGHNT, CDR2 YYREEE (reference sequence). This CDR3 has 14 residues. V lost 5 bases, J lost 5 bases, and 16 bases lay in between. For this clone: Its specificity is not known.

CD4+ T cells from unexposed donors were obtained before the COVID-19 pandemic (2011-2018). This receptor was identified in a human donor in good health. The sample was naive CD4+ T cells from PBMCs. The subset denotes: naive CD4+ T cells isolated by negative enrichment. The V and J genes are TRBV5-4 and TRBJ1-1; D possibly corresponds to TRBD1 (5 bases). The CDR3 coding sequence is TGTGCCAGCAGACTCCAGGGTACGGGAACTGAAGCTTTCTTT. It specifies CASRLQGTGTEAFF.